This is a list of T cell receptor beta chains from one sample in a study of blood T cell repertoires in COVID-19. Clones were sequenced by immunoSEQ multiplex PCR, and TCRdb holds only the in-frame ones, with some missing. The repertoire holds 200,000 to 300,000 clones, approximately 88% seen once, with 2.5% to 3% in the top ten. Sequencing was performed on PBMCs or T cells enriched from blood (not recorded which). The receptors were sampled from a woman under 40 with acute COVID-19. Both conserved end residues are part of each CDR3. The order of the fields is J gene, V gene, CDR3 protein.

j_call: TRBJ1-6
v_call: TRBV6-1
cdr3_aa: CASSESGESSPLHF

j_call: TRBJ2-3
v_call: TRBV5-8
cdr3_aa: CAHHRGQFTDTQYF

j_call: TRBJ1-1
v_call: TRBV2
cdr3_aa: CASSPRGYTEAFF

j_call: TRBJ1-2
v_call: TRBV3-1/TRBV3-2
cdr3_aa: CASSPSPGGLYGYTF

j_call: TRBJ1-2
v_call: TRBV2
cdr3_aa: CASSGGGGWYGYTF

j_call: TRBJ1-1
v_call: TRBV14
cdr3_aa: CASSQIPGSTEAFF

j_call: TRBJ1-5
v_call: TRBV7-2
cdr3_aa: CASSSEGGNQPQHF

j_call: TRBJ2-5
v_call: TRBV15
cdr3_aa: CATSRDWGGQETQYF

j_call: TRBJ1-2
v_call: TRBV9
cdr3_aa: CASSPRQGPGYGYTF

j_call: TRBJ1-4
v_call: TRBV6-1
cdr3_aa: CASSELRGEKLFF

j_call: TRBJ1-3
v_call: TRBV13
cdr3_aa: CASSPPWAGDRNTIYF

j_call: TRBJ1-1
v_call: TRBV5-5
cdr3_aa: CASSQGRDTEAFF

j_call: TRBJ2-7
v_call: TRBV2
cdr3_aa: CATSSGGLPYEQYF

j_call: TRBJ1-2
v_call: TRBV3-1/TRBV3-2
cdr3_aa: CASSQGQVLGYTF

j_call: TRBJ1-5
v_call: TRBV2
cdr3_aa: CASTPSKTLLLSNQPQHF

j_call: TRBJ1-3
v_call: TRBV6-5
cdr3_aa: CASSATGQTNTIYF

j_call: TRBJ2-5
v_call: TRBV7-2
cdr3_aa: CASSSLSGGDVETQYF

j_call: TRBJ1-6
v_call: TRBV4-1
cdr3_aa: CASSQVVRGRGNSPLHF

j_call: TRBJ1-1
v_call: TRBV18
cdr3_aa: CASSPQDFRTGLSGTEAFF

j_call: TRBJ1-2
v_call: TRBV30
cdr3_aa: CAWTASREYGYTF

j_call: TRBJ1-3
v_call: TRBV10-3
cdr3_aa: CAISVGGAAGNTIYF

j_call: TRBJ2-1
v_call: TRBV5-4
cdr3_aa: CASSSPTSDEQFF

j_call: TRBJ2-6
v_call: TRBV4-2
cdr3_aa: CASSQDRTVSSGANVLTF

j_call: TRBJ1-6
v_call: TRBV6-4
cdr3_aa: CASSDSWRGNSPLHF

j_call: TRBJ1-4
v_call: TRBV12-2
cdr3_aa: CASRYRRGATNEKLFF

j_call: TRBJ1-2
v_call: TRBV10-3
cdr3_aa: CAISEGDTAHYGYTF

j_call: TRBJ1-1
v_call: TRBV4-1
cdr3_aa: CASSHLAGGQNTEAFF

j_call: TRBJ2-2
v_call: TRBV5-1
cdr3_aa: CASGIGVAGDLNTGELFF

j_call: TRBJ1-5
v_call: TRBV30
cdr3_aa: CAWSYGTNSNQPQHF

j_call: TRBJ1-1
v_call: TRBV11-2
cdr3_aa: CASSLVEYLEAFF

j_call: TRBJ2-1
v_call: TRBV5-5
cdr3_aa: CASSIVAGGLDEQFF

j_call: TRBJ2-5
v_call: TRBV19
cdr3_aa: CASSTNRVSVMTQYF